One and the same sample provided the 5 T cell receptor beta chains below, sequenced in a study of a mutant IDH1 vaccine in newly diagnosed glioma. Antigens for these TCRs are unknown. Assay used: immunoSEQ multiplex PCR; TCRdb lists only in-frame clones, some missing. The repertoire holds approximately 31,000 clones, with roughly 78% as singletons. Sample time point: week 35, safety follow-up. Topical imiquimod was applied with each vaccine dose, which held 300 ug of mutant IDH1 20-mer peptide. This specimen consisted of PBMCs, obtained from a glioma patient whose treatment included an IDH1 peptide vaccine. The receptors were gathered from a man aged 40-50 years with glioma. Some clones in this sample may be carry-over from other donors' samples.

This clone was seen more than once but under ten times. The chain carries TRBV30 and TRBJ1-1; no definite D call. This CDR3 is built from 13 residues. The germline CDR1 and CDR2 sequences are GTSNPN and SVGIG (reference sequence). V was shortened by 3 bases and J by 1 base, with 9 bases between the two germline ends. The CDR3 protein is CAWRGDSNTEAFF. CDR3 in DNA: TGTGCCTGGAGGGGAGACTCGAACACTGAAGCTTTCTTT.

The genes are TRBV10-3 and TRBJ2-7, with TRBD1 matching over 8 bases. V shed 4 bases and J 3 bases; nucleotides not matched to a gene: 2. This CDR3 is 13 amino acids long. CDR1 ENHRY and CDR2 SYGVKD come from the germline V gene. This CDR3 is CAISAGGLYEQYF. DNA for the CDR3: TGTGCCATCAGTGCAGGGGGCCTCTACGAGCAGTACTTC.

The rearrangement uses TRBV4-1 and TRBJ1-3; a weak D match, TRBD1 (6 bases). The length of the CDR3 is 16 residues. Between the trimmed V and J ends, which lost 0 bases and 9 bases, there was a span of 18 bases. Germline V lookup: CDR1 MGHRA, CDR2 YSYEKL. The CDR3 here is CASSQESGAGGGTIYF. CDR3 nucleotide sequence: TGCGCCAGCAGCCAAGAGTCGGGGGCCGGTGGGGGCACCATATATTTT.

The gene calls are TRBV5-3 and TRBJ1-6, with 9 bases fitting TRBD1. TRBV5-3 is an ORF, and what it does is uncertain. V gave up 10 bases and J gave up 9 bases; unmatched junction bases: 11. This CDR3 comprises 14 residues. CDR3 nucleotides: TGTGCCCGACCCAGGACAGGGGATGGTTCACCCCTCCACTTT. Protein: CARPRTGDGSPLHF.

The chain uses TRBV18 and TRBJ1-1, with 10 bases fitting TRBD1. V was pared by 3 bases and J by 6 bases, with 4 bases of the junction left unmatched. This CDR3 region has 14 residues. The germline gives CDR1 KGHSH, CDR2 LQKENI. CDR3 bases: TGTGCCAGCTCACCTAACGGACAGGGGGCTGAAGCTTTCTTT. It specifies CASSPNGQGAEAFF. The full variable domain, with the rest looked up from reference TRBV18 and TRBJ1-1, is NAGVMQNPRHLVRRRGQEARLRCSPMKGHSHVYWYRQLPEEGLKFMVYLQKENIIDESGMPKERFSAEFPKEGPSILRIQQVVRGDSAAYFCASSPNGQGAEAFFGQGTRLTVV.